Listed here are 16 T cell receptor beta chains from one sample, sequenced in a study of blood T cell repertoires in COVID-19. This table comes from immunoSEQ multiplex PCR, and its TCRdb copy is limited to in-frame clones, with some not included. The sample lists under 450,000 clones, roughly nine tenths occurring once. Input material: PBMCs or T cells enriched from blood (not recorded which). These receptor sequences come from a middle-aged woman who had been exposed to COVID-19.

The chain joins TRBV9 to TRBJ1-2; TRBD1 aligns across 10 bases. This CDR3 has 14 residues. Germline V lookup: CDR1 SGDLS, CDR2 YYNGEE. With V trimmed by 5 bases and J by 4 bases, 5 bases remained unmatched. CDR3 region: CASRGQGTFYGYTF. CDR3 in DNA: TGTGCCAGCAGGGGACAGGGGACTTTCTATGGCTACACCTTC. Full variable domain (remainder filled in from reference TRBV9 and TRBJ1-2): DSGVTQTPKHLITATGQRVTLRCSPRSGDLSVYWYQQSLDQGLQFLIQYYNGEERAKGNILERFSAQQFPDLHSELNLSSLELGDSALYFCASRGQGTFYGYTFGSGTRLTVV.

V usage is TRBV7-2 and J usage is TRBJ1-3; possible D gene TRBD1, 6 bases. The germline CDR1 and CDR2 sequences are SGHTA and FQGNSA. This CDR3 is built from 14 residues. Trimming left V 5 bases short and J 7 bases short, with 15 bases between. The CDR3 here is CASSPGTFSNTIYF. The CDR3 DNA follows: TGTGCCAGCAGCCCGGGGACATTCAGTAACACCATATATTTT.

The gene calls are TRBV20-1 and TRBJ2-5; maybe TRBD2 (5 bases). V lost 3 bases to trimming and J lost 4 bases, with 18 bases between them. The CDR3 is 15 residues long. Germline CDR1 is DFQATT and CDR2 is SNEGSKA (reference sequence). The CDR3 coding sequence is TGCAGTGCTAGTGGGGAGAATAGGCGAGGAGAGACCCAGTACTTC. Its protein is CSASGENRRGETQYF.

The chain joins TRBV27 to TRBJ1-5; 8 nucleotides line up with TRBD1. This CDR3 contains 15 residues. The V gene's germline CDR1 is MNHEY and CDR2 SMNVEV (reference sequence). With 5 bases clipped from V and 0 bases from J, the junction kept 3 bases outside the gene matches. CDR3 in DNA: TGTGCCAGCAGTCGGACAGGGAGTAGCAATCAGCCCCAGCATTTT. This gives the protein CASSRTGSSNQPQHF.

Comments on this clone: The same CDR3 also results from other DNA sequences found in this sample. The chain couples TRBV19 to TRBJ1-4; no definite D call. V was trimmed by 6 bases and J by 0 bases, leaving 8 bases between them. This CDR3 has 14 amino acids. CDR1 and CDR2 (germline): LNHDA, SQIVND (reference sequence). The CDR3 reads CASSYRATNEKLFF. CDR3 DNA sequence: TGTGCCAGTAGCTACAGAGCAACTAATGAAAAACTGTTTTTT.

This chain uses TRBV5-8 with TRBJ1-2; no clear D. Trimming removed 0 bases from V and 3 bases from J, with 15 bases in between. CDR1 is SGHTS, CDR2 YDEGEE, per germline. CDR3 size: 16 residues. This CDR3 reads CASSLAGGPGDYGYTF. DNA of the CDR3: TGTGCCAGCAGCTTGGCCGGAGGTCCGGGAGACTATGGCTACACCTTC.

This clone was detected once. V usage is TRBV6-1 and J usage is TRBJ1-5, with D unclear. The CDR3 has 13 amino acids. Germline CDR1 and CDR2: MNHNS and SASEGT. Between the trimmed V and J ends, which lost 2 bases and 3 bases, there was a span of 5 bases. In nucleotides, the CDR3 is TGTGCCAGCAGTGAAATTTACAATCAGCCCCAGCATTTT. This encodes CASSEIYNQPQHF.

CDR3 coding DNA: TGTGCCAGCAGAGCGACTAGCGGGGGGACAAATGAGCAGTTCTTC. It encodes CASRATSGGTNEQFF. The J gene is TRBJ2-1, the V gene TRBV2; 13 positions agree with TRBD2. Germline lookup yields CDR1 SNHLY and CDR2 FYNNEI. V was clipped by 6 bases and J by 7 bases; unmatched bases: 6. The CDR3 extends over 15 amino acids. Drawing the rest from reference TRBV2 and TRBJ2-1, the complete variable domain is EPEVTQTPSHQVTQMGQEVILRCVPISNHLYFYWYRQILGQKVEFLVSFYNNEISEKSEIFDDQFSVERPDGSNFTLKIRSTKLEDSAMYFCASRATSGGTNEQFFGPGTRLTVL.

This clone was detected once. The chain carries TRBV7-9 and TRBJ2-6; TRBD1 is a possible D gene (6 bases). This CDR3 is built from 19 residues. The germline gives CDR1 SEHNR, CDR2 FQNEAQ (reference sequence). Trimming left V 5 bases short and J 1 base short, with 21 bases between. DNA for the CDR3: TGTGCCAGCAGCCCCCCCCCGGGACACTCCGGGTCTGGGGCCAACGTCCTGACTTTC. Translating gives CASSPPPGHSGSGANVLTF. Drawing the rest from reference TRBV7-9 and TRBJ2-6, the complete variable domain is DTGVSQNPRHKITKRGQNVTFRCDPISEHNRLYWYRQTLGQGPEFLTYFQNEAQLEKSRLLSDRFSAERPKGSFSTLEIQRTEQGDSAMYLCASSPPPGHSGSGANVLTFGAGSRLTVL.

This clone occurred once. V and J are TRBV11-3 and TRBJ2-7; the D gene is possibly TRBD2 (5 bases). The CDR3 is 12 residues long. Germline CDR1 is SGHNT and CDR2 is YENEEA. V gave up 2 bases and J gave up 9 bases, with 11 bases separating them. In DNA, the CDR3 is TGTGCCAGCAGCTTACATACCAGCGGGCAGTACTTC. It yields the protein CASSLHTSGQYF. Using reference TRBV11-3 and TRBJ2-7 for the parts outside the CDR3, the full variable domain is EAGVVQSPRYKIIEKKQPVAFWCNPISGHNTLYWYLQNLGQGPELLIRYENEEAVDDSQLPKDRFSAERLKGVDSTLKIQPAELGDSAVYLCASSLHTSGQYFGPGTRLTVT.

The chain is built from TRBV4-2 and TRBJ2-7; 11 nucleotides line up with TRBD2. The closer fit of TRBJ2-5 to the DNA end suggests the J call may be wrong. Looked up from germline, CDR1 is LGHNA and CDR2 is YNFKEQ. This CDR3 has 18 amino acids. CDR3 nucleotides: TGTGCCAGCAGCCAATTGATTACTAGCGGGAGATCTCAAGAGACCCAGTACTTC. Amino acid sequence: CASSQLITSGRSQETQYF.

The chain joins TRBV5-6 to TRBJ1-1, with D hard to call. Germline assignment: CDR1 SGHDT and CDR2 YYEEEE. Between the trimmed V and J ends, which lost 4 bases and 1 base, there was a span of 11 bases. This CDR3 has 14 amino acids. The CDR3, as DNA: TGTGCCAGCAGCCCTTTGACAAGGAACACTGAAGCTTTCTTT. This gives the protein CASSPLTRNTEAFF. Complete variable domain (other parts from reference TRBV5-6 and TRBJ1-1): DAGVTQSPTHLIKTRGQQVTLRCSPKSGHDTVSWYQQALGQGPQFIFQYYEEEERQRGNFPDRFSGHQFPNYSSELNVNALLLGDSALYLCASSPLTRNTEAFFGQGTRLTVV.

The V and J genes are TRBV5-4 and TRBJ1-2; unclear D gene. Trimming removed 3 bases from V and 7 bases from J, with 19 bases in between. The V gene's germline CDR1 is SGHNT and CDR2 YYREEE (reference sequence). CDR3 length: 15 amino acids. The CDR3 DNA reads as TGTGCCAGCAGCTCGACTAGGGAAGGTGGATTTGGCTACACCTTC. Its translation is CASSSTREGGFGYTF. The whole variable domain, remainder taken from reference TRBV5-4 and TRBJ1-2, is ETGVTQSPTHLIKTRGQQVTLRCSSQSGHNTVSWYQQALGQGPQFIFQYYREEENGRGNFPPRFSGLQFPNYSSELNVNALELDDSALYLCASSSTREGGFGYTFGSGTRLTVV.

The V and J genes are TRBV6-5 and TRBJ2-5; 9 nucleotides line up with TRBD2. The CDR3 runs to 14 residues. The germline V gene encodes CDR1 MNHEY and CDR2 SVGAGI. V lost 6 bases and J lost 4; bases outside the gene matches: 6. The CDR3 region has the DNA TGTGCCAGCAGGACTAGCGGAGGAGGAGAGACCCAGTACTTC. This sequence encodes CASRTSGGGETQYF.

This chain links TRBV19 with TRBJ1-2; D perhaps matches TRBD1 (6 bases). V was cut by 4 bases and J by 6 bases, with 12 bases left in between. The V gene's germline CDR1 is LNHDA and CDR2 SQIVND (reference sequence). The CDR3 loop spans 13 amino acids. This chain's CDR3 is CASSNNRAHGYTF. The CDR3 region has the DNA TGTGCCAGTAGTAACAACAGGGCCCATGGCTACACCTTC. Full variable domain (outside the CDR3, taken from reference TRBV19 and TRBJ1-2): DGGITQSPKYLFRKEGQNVTLSCEQNLNHDAMYWYRQDPGQGLRLIYYSQIVNDFQKGDIAEGYSVSREKKESFPLTVTSAQKNPTAFYLCASSNNRAHGYTFGSGTRLTVV.

Concerning this clone itself: The sample holds other DNA sequences that translate to the same CDR3. The J gene is TRBJ1-2, the V gene TRBV18; D is ambiguous. Trimming left V 6 bases short and J 2 bases short, with 4 bases between. Germline V gene sequence: CDR1 KGHSH, CDR2 LQKENI. The CDR3 is 11 residues long. The chain's CDR3 is CASSRNYGYTF. The CDR3 DNA reads as TGTGCCAGCTCCCGGAACTATGGCTACACCTTC.